The 32 T cell receptor beta chains below come from one sample, sequenced in a study of blood T cell dynamics during melanoma immunotherapy. Time point defined: week 3, after first cycle of checkpoint inhibitor. Method: immunoSEQ multiplex PCR; TCRdb's copy keeps in-frame clones and lacks some. The profile shows a few thousand clones, 75% to 90% of them singletons. Sample: blood, taken from a patient treated with checkpoint blockade. Source of these receptors: a human donor with melanoma. Some clones in this sample may be carry-over from other donors' samples.

Only one count was recorded for this clone. The gene calls are TRBV5-1 and TRBJ1-5; possibly TRBD1 for D (6 bases). The length of the CDR3 is 13 residues. V lost 0 bases and J 9 bases, leaving 10 bases between the germline ends. Germline V gene data show CDR1 as SGHRS and CDR2 as YFSETQ. For the CDR3, the DNA is TGCGCCAGCAGCTTGGGGCAGGGGTCGCCCCAGCATTTT. It encodes CASSLGQGSPQHF.

The chain carries TRBV5-1 and TRBJ1-2; no clear D. Germline V CDR1 and CDR2: SGHRS, YFSETQ. V was shortened by 0 bases and J by 0 bases, with 15 bases between the two germline ends. The CDR3 totals 17 residues. The CDR3 spells CASSLESGTFANYGYTF. Written as DNA, the CDR3 is TGCGCCAGCAGCTTGGAATCCGGCACCTTCGCTAACTATGGCTACACCTTC.

This chain joins TRBV5-1 and TRBJ2-3; 9 bases line up with TRBD2. Trimming removed 1 base from V and 5 bases from J; junction bases left unmatched: 8. Germline V gives CDR1 SGHRS, CDR2 YFSETQ. The CDR3 length is 16 residues. The CDR3 region is CASSLNAGGPGDTQYF. Written as DNA, the CDR3 is TGCGCCAGCAGCTTGAATGCGGGAGGGCCGGGAGATACGCAGTATTTT.

In its sample, this clone was seen once. This chain links TRBV27 with TRBJ2-7, with D unclear. Per the germline V gene, CDR1 is MNHEY and CDR2 is SMNVEV (reference sequence). The CDR3 spans 15 residues. Trimming cost V 5 bases and J 3 bases, with 17 bases left between them. CDR3 in amino acids: CASSPRADGRYEQYF. CDR3 DNA sequence: TGTGCCAGCAGTCCTCGGGCCGACGGTCGCTACGAGCAGTACTTC.

The chain is built from TRBV28 and TRBJ2-5; no definite D call. This CDR3 has 15 residues. Germline V gene data show CDR1 as MDHEN and CDR2 as SYDVKM. Trimming shortened V by 6 bases and J by 7 bases, and 21 bases separated the two germline ends. This chain's CDR3 is CASSPSAAARGTQYF. The DNA of the CDR3 is TGTGCCAGCAGCCCCTCGGCGGCGGCACGAGGGACCCAGTACTTC. Filled out from reference TRBV28 and TRBJ2-5, the complete variable domain reads DVKVTQSSRYLVKRTGEKVFLECVQDMDHENMFWYRQDPGLGLRLIYFSYDVKMKEKGDIPEGYSVSREKKERFSLILESASTNQTSMYLCASSPSAAARGTQYFGPGTRLLVL.

V gene TRBV29-1 combines with J gene TRBJ1-4; TRBD1 might be the D (5 bases). The CDR3 covers 14 residues. V shed 6 bases and J shed 7 bases, with 18 bases lying between them. The germline V gene has CDR1 SQVTM and CDR2 ANQGSEA. The CDR3 region is CSVGTGTNPEKLFF. Here the CDR3 DNA reads TGCAGCGTGGGGACCGGGACGAACCCTGAAAAACTGTTTTTT.

The rearrangement uses TRBV5-1 and TRBJ1-4, with a possible D match to TRBD1 (5 bases). CDR3 size: 14 residues. V lost 4 bases to trimming and J lost 5 bases, with 12 bases between them. From germline, CDR1 is SGHRS and CDR2 YFSETQ. CDR3 amino acids: CASSRDVDNEKLFF. For the CDR3, the DNA is TGCGCCAGCAGCAGGGACGTTGACAATGAAAAACTGTTTTTT.

The chain employs TRBV28 and TRBJ1-5; 12 bases match TRBD1. V trimming: 3 bases; J trimming: 3 bases; junction bases outside the gene matches: 9. Germline CDR1 is MDHEN and CDR2 is SYDVKM. The CDR3 has 18 residues. The CDR3, as DNA: TGTGCCAGCAGTTTCTTCGGGACAGGGGGCTTTCTCAATCAGCCCCAGCATTTT. It codes for CASSFFGTGGFLNQPQHF.

This clone is large within its sample. The sample carries other DNA sequences with the same CDR3. The gene calls are TRBV27 and TRBJ1-1; D may be TRBD1 (5 bases). The CDR3 totals 13 residues. Trimming stripped 6 bases from V and 1 base from J, with 9 bases between. Germline V lookup: CDR1 MNHEY, CDR2 SMNVEV (reference sequence). This chain's CDR3 is CASSLGGNTEAFF. Here the CDR3 DNA reads TGTGCCAGCAGCCTCGGGGGGAACACTGAAGCTTTCTTT.

This clone has only one observation. The rearrangement uses TRBV2 and TRBJ2-7; possible D gene TRBD1, 6 bases. Germline assignment: CDR1 SNHLY and CDR2 FYNNEI. Trimming removed 1 base from V and 12 bases from J, with 31 bases in between. The CDR3 length is 18 residues. In nucleotides, the CDR3 is TGTGCCAGCAGTGAAGACGGGTTGGGGACACCGGACCGCCCGTGGTGGTACTTC. Its protein is CASSEDGLGTPDRPWWYF.

This chain links TRBV28 with TRBJ1-4; D not resolved. V lost 1 base, J lost 3 bases, and 9 bases lay in between. Germline CDR1 is MDHEN and CDR2 is SYDVKM. The CDR3 sequence is 15 residues long. The CDR3 DNA reads TGTGCCAGCAGTTTATCCGAGACCCCTAATGAAAAACTGTTTTTT. Amino acid sequence: CASSLSETPNEKLFF. Looking up the rest from reference TRBV28 and TRBJ1-4 gives the full variable domain: DVKVTQSSRYLVKRTGEKVFLECVQDMDHENMFWYRQDPGLGLRLIYFSYDVKMKEKGDIPEGYSVSREKKERFSLILESASTNQTSMYLCASSLSETPNEKLFFGSGTQLSVL.

This chain connects TRBV7-9 to TRBJ1-2; D remains unclear. The CDR3 runs 13 residues. V dropped 5 bases and J dropped 4 bases, with 11 bases sitting between them. Germline V gene sequence: CDR1 SEHNR, CDR2 FQNEAQ (reference sequence). The CDR3 loop is CASSPDGFYGYTF. CDR3 nucleotides: TGTGCCAGCAGCCCAGATGGTTTCTATGGCTACACCTTC.

This rearrangement joins TRBV7-2 to TRBJ2-5; TRBD2 agrees at 8 bases. This CDR3 is built from 14 residues. Germline loops: CDR1 SGHTA, CDR2 FQGNSA. J was trimmed by 5 bases and V by 3 bases; bases with no gene match: 5. This CDR3 is CASSLSGGQETQYF. CDR3 DNA sequence: TGTGCCAGCAGCTTGTCGGGGGGGCAGGAGACCCAGTACTTC. Combining the CDR3 with reference TRBV7-2 and TRBJ2-5 gives the whole variable domain GAGVSQSPSNKVTEKGKDVELRCDPISGHTALYWYRQSLGQGLEFLIYFQGNSAPDKSGLPSDRFSAERTGGSVSTLTIQRTQQEDSAVYLCASSLSGGQETQYFGPGTRLLVL.

The chain uses TRBV7-2 and TRBJ2-5, with TRBD2 matching 7 bases. Trimming removed 5 bases from V and 4 bases from J; junction bases left unmatched: 10. The CDR3 totals 15 residues. Germline-derived CDR1 and CDR2 are SGHTA and FQGNSA. The CDR3 is CASSLQVGGSETQYF. CDR3 bases: TGTGCCAGCAGCCTACAAGTGGGGGGGTCAGAGACCCAGTACTTC.

The chain carries TRBV6-5 and TRBJ2-7; possible D gene TRBD1, 5 bases. CDR3 size: 13 residues. CDR1 and CDR2 from the germline V gene are MNHEY and SVGAGI. Deletions cut 3 bases from V and 4 bases from J, with 10 bases between. The CDR3 here is CASSYLRAYEQYF. Here the CDR3 DNA reads TGTGCCAGCAGTTATCTCAGGGCTTACGAGCAGTACTTC.

The chain has TRBV6-1 and TRBJ2-3; D not certain. Germline V lookup: CDR1 MNHNS, CDR2 SASEGT. The CDR3 runs 16 residues. V was cut by 1 base and J by 2 bases, with 13 bases left in between. CDR3: CASSEEPAENTDTQYF. CDR3 nucleotide sequence: TGTGCCAGCAGTGAAGAGCCAGCAGAAAACACAGATACGCAGTATTTT.

The chain employs TRBV7-8 and TRBJ2-3; D ambiguous. Germline V CDR1 and CDR2: SGHVS, FQNEAQ. The CDR3 is 15 amino acids. V was shortened by 5 bases and J by 4 bases, with 16 bases between the two germline ends. Here the CDR3 DNA reads TGTGCCAGCAGCCACGGACCGGAAGTCCCAGATACGCAGTATTTT. This translates into CASSHGPEVPDTQYF.

The V call is TRBV5-1, the J call TRBJ2-3, with TRBD2 identical over 10 bases. The CDR3 has 15 residues. Germline V gene data show CDR1 as SGHRS and CDR2 as YFSETQ. V was pared by 4 bases and J by 4 bases, with 6 bases of the junction left unmatched. CDR3 in DNA: TGCGCCAGCAGCCGTAGCGGGGGGAACCCAGATACGCAGTATTTT. Protein product: CASSRSGGNPDTQYF.

This clone occurred a few times. This CDR3 is CASSLAGDQPQHF. The CDR3 DNA sequence: TGTGCCAGCAGCTTGGCAGGGGATCAGCCCCAGCATTTT. The chain combines TRBV5-4 with TRBJ1-5, with D maybe TRBD1 (6 bases). This CDR3 contains 13 residues. Trimming removed 0 bases at V and 5 bases at J, with 6 bases between. Germline V gene sequence: CDR1 SGHNT, CDR2 YYREEE (reference sequence).

V gene TRBV7-9 combines with J gene TRBJ2-5; a possible D gene is TRBD2 (6 bases). Germline V CDR1 and CDR2: SEHNR, FQNEAQ (reference sequence). V was trimmed by 3 bases and J by 5 bases, leaving 13 bases between them. This CDR3 is 14 amino acids long. In nucleotides, the CDR3 is TGTGCCAGCAGCTTTTCGGGAGCGGTGGAGACCCAGTACTTC. Its protein is CASSFSGAVETQYF.

The chain carries TRBV29-1 and TRBJ2-7; tentative D call: TRBD1 (6 bases). Germline-derived CDR1 and CDR2 are SQVTM and ANQGSEA. V shed 2 bases and J shed 6 bases, with 11 bases lying between them. This CDR3 spans 12 amino acids. The CDR3 here is CSVESPGAEQYF. The CDR3 region has the DNA TGCAGCGTTGAAAGTCCAGGGGCCGAGCAGTACTTC.

The chain combines TRBV19 with TRBJ2-7, with no clear D. The V gene lost 2 bases and the J gene lost 5 bases, with 7 bases spanning the gap. Per germline, CDR1 LNHDA and CDR2 SQIVND (reference sequence). The CDR3 is 12 residues long. For the CDR3, the DNA is TGTGCCAGTAGTATACGGCCCCACGAGCAGTACTTC. It translates to CASSIRPHEQYF. Looking up the rest from reference TRBV19 and TRBJ2-7 gives the full variable domain: DGGITQSPKYLFRKEGQNVTLSCEQNLNHDAMYWYRQDPGQGLRLIYYSQIVNDFQKGDIAEGYSVSREKKESFPLTVTSAQKNPTAFYLCASSIRPHEQYFGPGTRLTVT.

The chain joins TRBV5-6 to TRBJ1-5, with 7 bases aligning to TRBD1. This CDR3 comprises 14 residues. V lost 1 base, J lost 2 bases, and 0 bases stayed unmatched. Germline CDR1 is SGHDT and CDR2 is YYEEEE. CDR3 in DNA: TGTGCCAGCAGCTTGACAGGGGGCAATCAGCCCCAGCATTTT. The encoded protein is CASSLTGGNQPQHF.

This clone was seen only once. The CDR3 reads CASSLAGTSGQETQYF. For the CDR3, the DNA is TGCGCCAGCAGCTTGGCCGGAACTAGCGGACAAGAGACCCAGTACTTC. This chain joins TRBV5-1 and TRBJ2-5, with 8 bases that match TRBD2. Germline CDR1 reads SGHRS; CDR2 reads YFSETQ. J gave up 2 bases and V 0 bases, and 6 bases lay outside the gene matches. The CDR3 spans 16 residues.

The chain is built from TRBV27 and TRBJ2-3, with 7 bases aligning to TRBD2. This CDR3 is built from 16 residues. CDR1 and CDR2 (germline): MNHEY, SMNVEV (reference sequence). With V trimmed by 6 bases and J by 2 bases, 11 bases remained unmatched. The CDR3 region is CASRFLGTTDTDTQYF. CDR3 sequence (DNA): TGTGCCAGCAGATTTCTCGGGACTACCGACACAGATACGCAGTATTTT.

J is TRBJ2-7 and V is TRBV2, with unresolved D. The length of the CDR3 is 13 residues. Germline V gives CDR1 SNHLY, CDR2 FYNNEI. Trimming left V 10 bases short and J 1 base short, with 14 bases between. The CDR3 nucleotides are TGTGCCATCGATAGGGTAGGGTCCTACGAGCAGTACTTC. It specifies CAIDRVGSYEQYF.

The chain recombines TRBV19 with TRBJ2-3, with D unresolved. Germline V gene sequence: CDR1 LNHDA, CDR2 SQIVND (reference sequence). Trimming removed 1 base at V and 0 bases at J, with 23 bases between. The CDR3 consists of 20 residues. CDR3: CASSIGSVWGTAISTDTQYF. CDR3 nucleotides: TGTGCCAGTAGTATAGGGAGTGTATGGGGAACGGCCATCAGCACAGATACGCAGTATTTT.

Written as DNA, the CDR3 is TGTGCCAGCAGCTTGGACCCAGGCACCTACGAGCAGTACTTC. Its protein is CASSLDPGTYEQYF. This chain connects TRBV5-6 to TRBJ2-7; D gene ambiguous. The CDR3 extends over 14 amino acids. The V gene's germline CDR1 is SGHDT and CDR2 YYEEEE. Trimming left V 0 bases short and J 2 bases short, with 9 bases between.

The chain employs TRBV10-3 and TRBJ1-1; TRBD1 agrees at 9 bases. Germline assignment: CDR1 ENHRY and CDR2 SYGVKD. The CDR3 length is 15 residues. J lost 1 base, V lost 7 bases, and 7 bases had no gene match. The CDR3 sequence: CAITREDRGNTEAFF. DNA for the CDR3: TGTGCCATCACGCGCGAGGACAGGGGGAACACTGAAGCTTTCTTT.

The V gene is TRBV19, the J gene TRBJ2-5, with D perhaps TRBD1 (5 bases). This CDR3 contains 12 residues. CDR1 is LNHDA and CDR2 is SQIVND in the germline V gene (reference sequence). Trimming stripped 3 bases from V and 4 bases from J, with 6 bases between. The CDR3 spells CASSIQGETQYF. The CDR3, as DNA: TGTGCCAGTAGTATCCAGGGAGAGACCCAGTACTTC. Full variable domain (missing parts from reference TRBV19 and TRBJ2-5): DGGITQSPKYLFRKEGQNVTLSCEQNLNHDAMYWYRQDPGQGLRLIYYSQIVNDFQKGDIAEGYSVSREKKESFPLTVTSAQKNPTAFYLCASSIQGETQYFGPGTRLLVL.

This clone was seen more than once but under ten times. The chain carries TRBV7-9 and TRBJ2-7, with 7 bases fitting TRBD2. V dropped 9 bases and J dropped 2; count of bases not matched to a gene: 16. The CDR3 totals 16 residues. The germline V gene encodes CDR1 SEHNR and CDR2 FQNEAQ (reference sequence). CDR3: CASSSEASGRPYEQYF. The CDR3 bases are TGTGCCAGTTCTAGTGAGGCTAGCGGACGCCCCTACGAGCAGTACTTC.

This sequence joins TRBV7-8 and TRBJ2-2; tentatively, D is TRBD2 (5 bases). The germline CDR1 and CDR2 sequences are SGHVS and FQNEAQ. V was shortened by 8 bases and J by 4 bases, with 14 bases between the two germline ends. The CDR3 totals 14 residues. The chain's CDR3 is CASGSGIITGELFF. The CDR3 DNA is TGTGCCAGCGGATCCGGGATTATCACCGGGGAGCTGTTTTTT.